This entry describes one T cell receptor beta chain. The data derive from a study of T cell responses to AZD1222 COVID-19 vaccine. Profiled with immunoSEQ multiplex PCR; TCRdb holds only in-frame clones, not every one. The table includes about 200,000 clones, 85% to 90% detected once. CDR1 and CDR2 (germline): SGHNT, YYREEE (reference sequence). Trimming cost V 2 bases and J 0 bases, with 5 bases left between them. The CDR3 contains 14 residues. The chain uses TRBV5-4 and TRBJ1-4; D unresolved. The clonotype comes from an adult in good health. The specimen comprised peripheral blood, sampled on day 0 of AZD1222 vaccination. As DNA, the CDR3 is TGTGCCAGCAGCTTCGGTGCAACTAATGAAAAACTGTTTTTT. Protein: CASSFGATNEKLFF.